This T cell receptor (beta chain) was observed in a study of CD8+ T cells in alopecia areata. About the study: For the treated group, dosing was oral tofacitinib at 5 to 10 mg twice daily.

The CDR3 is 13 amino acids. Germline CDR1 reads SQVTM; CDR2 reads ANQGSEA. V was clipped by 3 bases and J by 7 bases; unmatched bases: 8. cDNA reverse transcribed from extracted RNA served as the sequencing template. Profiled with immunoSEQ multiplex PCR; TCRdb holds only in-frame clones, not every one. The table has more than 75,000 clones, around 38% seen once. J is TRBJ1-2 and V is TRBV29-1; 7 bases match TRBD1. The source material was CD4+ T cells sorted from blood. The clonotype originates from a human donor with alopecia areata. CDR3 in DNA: TGCAGCGTTGATCGGGTGACAGGGTCTGGCTACACCTTC. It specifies CSVDRVTGSGYTF.